This entry is about one T cell receptor beta chain. Its antigen is currently unknown. The V gene lost 4 bases and the J gene lost 0 bases, with 17 bases spanning the gap. The CDR3 has 17 amino acids. Germline lookup yields CDR1 SGDLS and CDR2 YYNGEE. Assay: immunoSEQ multiplex PCR; the TCRdb copy retains only in-frame clones and omits some. The sample has about 120,000 clones, around 90% seen once. The data were obtained in a study of T cell responses to AZD1222 COVID-19 vaccine. Study summary: Second doses were pooled across both intervals (about 4 or about 12 weeks). Study-wide results and caveats: Once two AZD1222 doses were given, Spike-specific TCR breadth and depth went up.

The chain carries TRBV9 and TRBJ2-4; possible D gene TRBD2, 5 bases. The source is an adult in good health. Sequencing used peripheral blood, obtained on day 0 of AZD1222 vaccination. CDR3 protein: CASSSGLKELAKNIQYF. The CDR3 bases are TGTGCCAGCAGCTCCGGACTCAAAGAACTAGCCAAAAACATTCAGTACTTC.